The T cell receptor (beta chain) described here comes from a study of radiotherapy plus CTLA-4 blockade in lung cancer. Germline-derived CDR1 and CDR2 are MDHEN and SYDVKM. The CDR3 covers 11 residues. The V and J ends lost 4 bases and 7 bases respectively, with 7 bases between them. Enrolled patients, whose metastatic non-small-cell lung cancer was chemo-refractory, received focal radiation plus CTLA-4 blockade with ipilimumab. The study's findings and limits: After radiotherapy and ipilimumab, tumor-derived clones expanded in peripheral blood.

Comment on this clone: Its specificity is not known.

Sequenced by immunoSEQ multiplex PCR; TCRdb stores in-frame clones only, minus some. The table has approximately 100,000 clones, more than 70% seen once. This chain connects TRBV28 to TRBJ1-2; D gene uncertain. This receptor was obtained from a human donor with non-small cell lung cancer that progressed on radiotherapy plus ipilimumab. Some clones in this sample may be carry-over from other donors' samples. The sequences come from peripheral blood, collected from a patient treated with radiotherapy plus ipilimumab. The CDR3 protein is CASSSMAGYTF. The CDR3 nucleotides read TGTGCCAGCAGTTCGATGGCTGGCTACACCTTC.